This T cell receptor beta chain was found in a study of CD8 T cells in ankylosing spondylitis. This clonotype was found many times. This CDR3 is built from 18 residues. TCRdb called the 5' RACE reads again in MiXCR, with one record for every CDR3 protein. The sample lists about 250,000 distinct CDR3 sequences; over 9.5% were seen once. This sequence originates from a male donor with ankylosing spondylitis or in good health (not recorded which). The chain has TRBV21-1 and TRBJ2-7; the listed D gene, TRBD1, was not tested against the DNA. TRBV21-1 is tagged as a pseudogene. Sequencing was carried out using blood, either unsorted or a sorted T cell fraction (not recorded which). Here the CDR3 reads CASSKPRTGFLFAYEQYF. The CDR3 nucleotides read TGTGCCAGCAGCAAACCCCGGACAGGTTTCCTCTTCGCCTACGAGCAGTACTTC.